These 30 T cell receptor beta chains were all obtained from the same sample, sequenced in a study. Each CDR3 protein gets one entry after TCRdb re-called the 5' RACE reads with MiXCR. The profile covers approximately 9,800 distinct CDR3 sequences, with 12% to 15% appearing a single time and 3% to 4% taken by the ten largest. Tregs were sorted as CD4+CD25+CD127-/low cells. The sample consisted of Tregs sorted from blood. The receptors here all came from a female donor with breast cancer.

Concerning this clonotype: Possible read error: a much larger clone is one base away. J is TRBJ2-1 and V is TRBV5-1; TRBD2 aligns across 7 bases. CDR1 SGHRS and CDR2 YFSETQ come from the germline V gene. The CDR3 has 17 amino acids. Here the CDR3 DNA reads TGCGCCAGCACCGGGGGAGCCCTAGCGGACTCCTACAATGAGCAGTCCTTC. This sequence encodes CASTGGALADSYNEQSF. The entire variable domain, with the rest obtained from reference TRBV5-1 and TRBJ2-1, is as follows: KAGVTQTPRYLIKTRGQQVTLSCSPISGHRSVSWYQQTPGQGLQFLFEYFSETQRNKGNFPGRFSGRQFSNSRSEMNVSTLELGDSALYLCASTGGALADSYNEQSFGPGTRLTVL.

This clonotype is medium-sized in the sample. This rearrangement joins TRBV29-1 to TRBJ1-3; D remains unclear. Trimming removed 2 bases at V and 7 bases at J, with 15 bases between. The germline V gene has CDR1 SQVTM and CDR2 ANQGSEA. The CDR3 contains 14 residues. The CDR3 here is CSVETGDRGNTIYF. The CDR3 DNA follows: TGCAGCGTTGAAACCGGGGATCGTGGGAACACCATATATTTT.

Turning to this clonotype: With a much larger clone just one base away, this may be a read error. The chain couples TRBV7-2 to TRBJ2-7, with D possibly TRBD2 on 7 matching bases. Trimming removed 5 bases from V and 4 bases from J, with 15 bases in between. Germline-derived CDR1 and CDR2 are SGHTA and FQGNSA. CDR3 size: 14 residues. Here the CDR3 DNA reads TGTGCCAGCAGCCCAGACGGGGGGCAGTACGAGCAGTACTTC. Translation: CASSPDGGQYEQYF.

The rearrangement uses TRBV12-3 or TRBV12-4 and TRBJ2-3; a weak D match, TRBD2 (6 bases). The CDR3 contains 14 residues. V dropped 6 bases and J dropped 3 bases, with 13 bases sitting between them. The CDR3 protein is CASRVSGTTDTQYF. For the CDR3, the DNA is TGTGCCAGCAGAGTTTCTGGGACTACAGATACGCAGTATTTT.

On this clonotype: A much larger clone lies one base from this, so it may be a read error. This chain uses TRBV12-3 or TRBV12-4 with TRBJ2-7; D gene uncertain. CDR3 length: 13 residues. This chain's CDR3 is CACSLGRIYEQYF. The CDR3 nucleotides read TGTGCCTGCAGTTTGGGCCGGATCTACGAGCAGTACTTC.

This clonotype was seen many times. The V gene is TRBV7-9, the J gene TRBJ1-3; D might be TRBD1 (5 bases). This CDR3 region has 15 residues. CDR1 SEHNR and CDR2 FQNEAQ come from the germline V gene (reference sequence). V lost 5 bases and J 0 bases, leaving 11 bases between the germline ends. As DNA, the CDR3 is TGTGCCAGCAGCAAGACAGATCTCTCTGGAAACACCATATATTTT. Protein sequence: CASSKTDLSGNTIYF.

Remarks on this clonotype: A read error may explain this, as a much larger clone is one base away. CDR3 DNA: TGTGCCAGCAGTTACTCGACTAGCGGGATTAGGTACAATGAGCAGTTCTTC. Its translation: CASSYSTSGIRYNEQFF. The V and J genes are TRBV6-2 or TRBV6-3 and TRBJ2-1; the match to TRBD2 covers 11 bases. V trimming: 0 bases; J trimming: 4 bases; junction bases outside the gene matches: 5. CDR1 and CDR2 from the germline V gene are MNHEY and SVGEGT. The CDR3 has 17 amino acids.

This clonotype was seen a single time. This may arise from a read error, as a much more abundant clone is one base away. The CDR3 DNA is TGCGCCAGCAGCCTTGAACGGGCCTATAATTCACCCCTCCACTTT. Protein sequence: CASSLERAYNSPLHF. The chain uses TRBV4-3 and TRBJ1-6; D unclear. The germline V gene has CDR1 LGHNA and CDR2 YSLEER. Trimming took 4 bases from V and 2 from J, leaving 9 bases between them. This CDR3 has 15 amino acids.

This chain uses TRBV11-2 with TRBJ2-7; D unresolved. There are 12 residues in the CDR3. The germline CDR1 and CDR2 sequences are SGHAT and FQNNGV. The V end was cut by 5 bases, the J end by 6 bases, with 11 bases between. The CDR3 sequence is CASSLARCEQYF. In nucleotides, the CDR3 is TGTGCCAGCAGCCTTGCAAGGTGCGAGCAGTACTTC.

About this clonotype: Since no conserved phenylalanine or tryptophan closes the CDR3, a read error is the likely cause. The rearrangement uses TRBV7-9 and TRBJ2-3, with 7 bases that match TRBD2. The CDR3 extends over 15 amino acids. Losses at the gene ends were 7 bases for V and 2 bases for J; bases not matched to a gene: 9. Germline values: CDR1 SEHNR, CDR2 FQNEAQ (reference sequence). The CDR3 DNA is TGTGCCAGCACCACCCGCAGCGGGGACACAGATACGCAGTATTCT. It encodes CASTTRSGDTDTQYS.

This clonotype is labeled as medium-sized (0.01 to 0.1%). The chain links TRBV9 to TRBJ2-1; perhaps TRBD1 as D (6 bases). The CDR3 loop spans 14 amino acids. V lost 0 bases and J lost 7, with 11 bases in between. Germline lookup yields CDR1 SGDLS and CDR2 YYNGEE. The CDR3 spells CASSVGDRPNEQFF. The CDR3 nucleotides read TGTGCCAGCAGCGTAGGTGACAGGCCTAATGAGCAGTTCTTC.

The chain recombines TRBV18 with TRBJ2-2, with unresolved D. Looked up from germline, CDR1 is KGHSH and CDR2 is LQKENI. Trimming stripped 6 bases from V and 3 bases from J, with 20 bases between. The CDR3 is 17 amino acids. The CDR3 bases are TGTGCCAGCTCTCTTCAAATCCCAGACACCGACACCGGGGAGCTGTTTTTT. Its protein product is CASSLQIPDTDTGELFF.

The sample holds many counts of this clonotype. This sequence joins TRBV28 and TRBJ2-2; D remains unclear. The CDR3 consists of 15 residues. V shed 5 bases and J shed 0 bases, with 10 bases lying between them. CDR1 MDHEN and CDR2 SYDVKM come from the germline V gene. The CDR3 sequence is CASSEFYTNTGELFF. CDR3 coding DNA: TGTGCCAGCAGTGAATTTTACACGAACACCGGGGAGCTGTTTTTT.

Sample share makes this clonotype medium-sized. The chain recombines TRBV10-3 with TRBJ2-7; D possibly uses TRBD1 or TRBD2 (5 bases each). The CDR3 contains 14 residues. Trimming took off 7 bases at V and 3 bases at J, with 16 bases between the two ends. Looked up from germline, CDR1 is ENHRY and CDR2 is SYGVKD. CDR3 coding DNA: TGTGCCATCACCCCGGGGCCCCCGAACTACGAGCAGTACTTC. This encodes CAITPGPPNYEQYF.

This clonotype has at least ten counts. The chain has TRBV3-1 and TRBJ1-1; D gene unclear. CDR3 length: 12 amino acids. The germline CDR1 and CDR2 sequences are LGHDT and YNNKEL (reference sequence). V shed 6 bases and J shed 0 bases, with 5 bases lying between them. CDR3 loop: CASRGVNTEAFF. DNA of the CDR3: TGTGCCAGCAGGGGAGTGAACACTGAAGCTTTCTTT.

This clonotype was seen only a few times. The V and J genes are TRBV3-1 and TRBJ2-3; unclear D gene. Trimming removed 0 bases from V and 2 bases from J, with 6 bases in between. This CDR3 region has 14 residues. Germline V gene sequence: CDR1 LGHDT, CDR2 YNNKEL (reference sequence). This chain's CDR3 is CASSQDLTTDTQYF. CDR3 nucleotides: TGTGCCAGCAGCCAAGATCTGACCACAGATACGCAGTATTTT.

This clonotype was seen only a few times. The J gene is TRBJ1-2, the V gene TRBV3-1; D is ambiguous. Trimming removed 4 bases from V and 7 bases from J, with 13 bases in between. The CDR3 spans 13 residues. CDR1 and CDR2 from the germline V gene are LGHDT and YNNKEL (reference sequence). CDR3 residues: CASSRTEGFGYTF. Here the CDR3 DNA reads TGTGCCAGCAGCCGGACGGAAGGCTTTGGCTACACCTTC.

This clonotype appeared a few times. The CDR3 carries no conserved terminal phenylalanine or tryptophan, so it likely arises from a read error. This chain uses TRBV2 with TRBJ1-1, with D perhaps TRBD1 (6 bases). The germline CDR1 and CDR2 sequences are SNHLY and FYNNEI. V gave up 5 bases and J gave up 7 bases, with 11 bases separating them. The CDR3 totals 12 residues. CDR3 sequence: CASSTGTFEAFL. The CDR3 coding sequence is TGTGCCAGCAGTACCGGGACATTTGAAGCTTTCCTT.

Notes on this clonotype: A much larger clonotype is one base distant, so this may be a read error. This CDR3 fails to terminate in the conserved phenylalanine or tryptophan, so it likely reflects a read error. Because the CDR3's place on the DNA is in doubt, the DNA is left out and the CDR3 is given as listed by TCRdb. The chain is built from TRBV21-1 and TRBJ2-5; the D segment call TRBD1 is taken from the table without a DNA check. TRBV21-1 is assigned pseudogene status. The CDR3 totals 15 residues, both ends included. CDR3 sequence reads: CASMDSRALQETQYL.

This clonotype was picked up a small number of times. At one of its ends the junction is not consistent with the germline gene, which may arise from a read error. This rearrangement joins TRBV5-1 to TRBJ2-2; tentative D call: TRBD2 (5 bases). The CDR3 length is 14 residues. CDR1 and CDR2 from the germline V gene are SGHRS and YFSETQ. In nucleotides, the CDR3 is TGCGCCAGCAGCTCGATGGGGAACACCGGGGAGCTGTCTTTT. Translating it yields CASSSMGNTGELSF. Using reference TRBV5-1 and TRBJ2-2 for the parts outside the CDR3, the full variable domain is KAGVTQTPRYLIKTRGQQVTLSCSPISGHRSVSWYQQTPGQGLQFLFEYFSETQRNKGNFPGRFSGRQFSNSRSEMNVSTLELGDSALYLCASSSMGNTGELSFGEGSRLTVL.

This clonotype is labeled medium-sized. The chain recombines TRBV20-1 with TRBJ1-2; D is ambiguous. With 3 bases removed from V and 3 bases from J, the gap between germline ends came to 8 bases. The CDR3 loop spans 12 amino acids. Germline V gene lookup returns CDR1 DFQATT and CDR2 SNEGSKA (reference sequence). DNA of the CDR3: TGCAGTGCTAGGAGGGCCGACTATGGCTACACCTTC. Amino acid sequence: CSARRADYGYTF.

The chain employs TRBV5-6 and TRBJ2-5; unclear D gene. Trimming stripped 0 bases from V and 2 bases from J, with 5 bases between. From germline, CDR1 is SGHDT and CDR2 YYEEEE. The CDR3 is 13 amino acids. The CDR3 sequence is CASSLDEQETQYF. In nucleotides, the CDR3 is TGTGCCAGCAGCTTGGATGAACAAGAGACCCAGTACTTC.

This clonotype was recorded a few times. J is TRBJ2-3 and V is TRBV18; D is undetermined. Per germline, CDR1 KGHSH and CDR2 LQKENI. Between the trimmed V and J ends, which lost 2 bases and 3 bases, there was a span of 6 bases. The CDR3 has 13 residues. The CDR3 DNA follows: TGTGCCAGCTCACCATTTACGACAGATACGCAGTATTTT. Its protein is CASSPFTTDTQYF. Drawing the rest from reference TRBV18 and TRBJ2-3, the complete variable domain is NAGVMQNPRHLVRRRGQEARLRCSPMKGHSHVYWYRQLPEEGLKFMVYLQKENIIDESGMPKERFSAEFPKEGPSILRIQQVVRGDSAAYFCASSPFTTDTQYFGPGTRLTVL.

This clonotype turned up a few times. A read error may explain this, as a much larger clone is one base away. V is TRBV20-1 and J is TRBJ1-2; D is possibly TRBD1 (5 bases). The germline gives CDR1 DFQATT, CDR2 SNEGSKA (reference sequence). The CDR3 has 12 amino acids. V was trimmed by 4 bases and J by 7 bases, leaving 13 bases between them. CDR3 coding DNA: TGCAGTGCTACTGACAGCTCCTGTGGCTACACCTTC. Amino acid sequence: CSATDSSCGYTF.

This clonotype was detected a few times. Possible read error: a much larger clone is one base away. CDR3 bases: TGTGCCAGCAGTCTGAGAACGGGCGGGGAGACCCAGTGCTTC. Translating it yields CASSLRTGGETQCF. The chain couples TRBV12-3 or TRBV12-4 to TRBJ2-5; D may be TRBD2 (6 bases). The length of the CDR3 is 14 residues.

In this sample, this clonotype is medium-sized. The V and J genes are TRBV7-2 and TRBJ1-2; no clear D. The CDR3 has 12 amino acids. The germline V gene has CDR1 SGHTA and CDR2 FQGNSA. The V end lost 5 bases, the J end lost 1 base, and 5 bases lay between the germline ends. The CDR3 coding sequence is TGTGCCAGCAGCCCCGATAACTATGGCTACACCTTC. Translation gives CASSPDNYGYTF.

By sample share, this clonotype is medium-sized. The V and J genes are TRBV6-1 and TRBJ1-5; unclear D gene. The germline V and J ends were trimmed by 7 bases and 7 bases, with 14 bases remaining between them. CDR3 length: 13 residues. Looked up from germline, CDR1 is MNHNS and CDR2 is SASEGT. CDR3 amino acids: CASTPQELQPQHF. In nucleotides, the CDR3 is TGTGCCAGCACCCCTCAGGAACTACAGCCCCAGCATTTT.

Ten or more counts support this clonotype. CDR3 region: CASSLGQQLETQYF. The CDR3 bases are TGTGCCAGCAGTTTAGGGCAGCAACTCGAGACCCAGTACTTC. The chain joins TRBV12-3 or TRBV12-4 to TRBJ2-5; D gene ambiguous. Trimming took off 1 base at V and 5 bases at J, with 11 bases between the two ends. The CDR3 totals 14 residues.

The chain combines TRBV7-4 with TRBJ1-1; D gene uncertain. The CDR3 runs 10 residues. V was clipped by 2 bases and J by 11 bases, with 6 bases between them. Germline CDR1 reads SGHVT; CDR2 reads SQSDAQ. In DNA, the CDR3 is TGTGCCAGCAGCTTAAGCGGGGCTTTCTTT. It yields the protein CASSLSGAFF.

Many counts were recorded for this clonotype. The genes are TRBV4-2 and TRBJ2-2; 8 bases align to TRBD2. The V and J ends lost 1 base and 6 bases, in that order; junction bases with no gene match: 4. Germline V gene sequence: CDR1 LGHNA, CDR2 YNFKEQ. This CDR3 spans 15 amino acids. In DNA, the CDR3 is TGTGCCAGCAGCCAAGGCGGGGGGTCAGCCGGGGAGCTGTTTTTT. Translating it yields CASSQGGGSAGELFF.